This record looks at one T cell receptor (beta chain) sequence and its context. No cognate antigen has been identified for it. No clone much larger than this one lies a single base away; base qualities are absent. This entry comes from a study of blood T cell repertoires in COVID-19 (dated by TCRdb to 2020 to 2021). Concerning the study at large: The collaborator samples originated in the United States, Italy and Spain and spanned the acute and convalescent phases of COVID-19. The material from the prospective study consisted of cDNA or gDNA derived from T cells, B-cell-depleted T cells, or PBMCs. Subjects who had been exposed to COVID-19, were actively infected with it, or had recovered from it provided the deeply sampled blood TCRbeta repertoires that made up the dataset. The repertoires were released in a freely available public database intended as a resource for research on the immune response to SARS-CoV-2. Samples were obtained from the ongoing ImmuneRACE study (first 160 participants) and from about 1,300 subjects provided by 6 global collaborators. Nearly every sample came with metadata listing a de-identified subject ID, COVID-19 status, age in years and sex. Where HLA class I and class II types were available, the types were taken from metadata supplied by the sample provider, not from assay-based typing. What the study reported, not specific to this receptor: Clinical and demographic metadata were provided uncurated, with the amount varying by source and participant.

Participants in the prospective study were aged about 18 to 95 years, lived in under 30 United States geographic areas, and enrolled through a virtual design. In the prospective study, cohorts were assigned on the basis of participant-reported clinical history obtained from a screening survey and a study questionnaire. Recovered participants in ImmuneRACE Cohort 3 were defined as having two consecutive negative NP/OP PCR tests, clearance from a healthcare professional, or resolution of symptoms. In the prospective study, whole blood, serum and a nasopharyngeal or oropharyngeal swab were collected from each participant by mobile phlebotomists. Over a roughly 2-month period, participants in the prospective study had the option of providing additional blood draws and questionnaires. Prospective study blood samples were shipped either frozen or at room temperature before DNA extraction. The immunoSEQ Assay, a bias-controlled multiplex PCR, was used to amplify TCRbeta CDR3 regions from genomic DNA. Concerning the study's data processing: The number of nucleated cells in each sample was estimated by amplification of reference gene primers within the assay. To quantify the absolute abundance of each unique TCRbeta CDR3 rearrangement, sequence reads were collapsed and filtered. Productive Simpson clonality was computed per sample as the square root of Simpson's diversity index over productive rearrangements. TCRdb retrieved this table from immuneACCESS and kept in-frame rearrangements only. Not all clones are present; in checked studies, unresolved V genes account for under half, and no reason is known for the remainder. Clone size and the V and J calls come from that table; the DNA yielded D and trimming. This sample comprises roughly 330,000 clones, approximately 89% of them detected only once. The leading ten clones occupy around 5% of the sample.

As encoded in the germline V gene, CDR1 is MDHEN while CDR2 is SYDVKM. V loses 3 bases, J loses 11 bases, and the germline ends lie 13 bases apart. Its CDR3 holds 12 amino acids, cysteine through phenylalanine. Here the CDR3 DNA is all that survives: 36 bases in frame from base 1. Recombination linked TRBV28 to TRBJ1-1; the D gene is not confidently resolved. The receptor was derived from a man aged 25 to 40 who had recovered from COVID-19. Sample: PBMCs or T cells enriched from blood (not recorded which). The bases are TGTGCCAGCAGTTTTCCTCGACTAGGGGCTTTCTTT. It translates as CASSFPRLGAFF.